The sequence of this T cell receptor (beta chain) was determined in a study of blood T cell repertoires in COVID-19. Libraries were prepared by immunoSEQ multiplex PCR; TCRdb keeps only in-frame clonotypes and omits some of them. This table holds some 270,000 clones, roughly nine tenths found once. Each recovered donor of Cohort 3 presented with two negative PCRs, clearance, or symptom resolution. The CDR3 runs 13 residues. V lost 0 bases, J lost 6 bases, and 8 bases lay in between. CDR1 is SGHTA, CDR2 FQGTGA, per germline. This chain uses TRBV7-3 with TRBJ1-2; weak D call: TRBD1 (5 bases). Sample: PBMCs or T cells enriched from blood (not recorded which). The TCR originated in a woman in her fifties or sixties who had recovered from COVID-19. In DNA form, the CDR3 reads TGTGCCAGCAGCTTAACGACGGGGGATGGCTACACCTTC. It codes for CASSLTTGDGYTF.